The rows below give T cell receptor beta chains drawn from one sample of a study of cytomegalovirus exposure and HLA in healthy donors. Method: immunoSEQ multiplex PCR; TCRdb's copy keeps in-frame clones and lacks some. This sample has 93,000 or so clones, with roughly 79% found just once. Sequencing was done on a sample of PBMCs. Every receptor here comes from a man aged 50-59 years in good health and CMV-seropositive. Each CDR3 is given with its conserved first and last residue. Fields, in order: CDR3 protein, CDR3 DNA, V gene, J gene, clone size, D gene. A D gene is named only where the DNA matches it firmly. Size tells how often a clone was seen (once, few, many) or the class of an expanded clone, and some rows leave it out.

CDR3aa: CASSPRGSAYEQYF
CDR3nt: TGTGCCAGCTCCCCTCGAGGGTCGGCCTACGAGCAGTACTTC
v_gene: TRBV18
j_gene: TRBJ2-7
abundance: -
d_gene: -

CDR3aa: CASSFRLAGGQGTDTQYF
CDR3nt: TGTGCCAGCAGTTTTAGGCTAGCGGGAGGGCAAGGCACAGATACGCAGTATTTT
v_gene: TRBV27
j_gene: TRBJ2-3
abundance: -
d_gene: TRBD2

CDR3aa: CASSLAQAVGEQFF
CDR3nt: TGTGCCAGCAGCTTAGCGCAGGCAGTTGGTGAGCAGTTCTTC
v_gene: TRBV7-2
j_gene: TRBJ2-1
abundance: -
d_gene: -

CDR3aa: CASSLAGTGYSPLHF
CDR3nt: TGCGCCAGCAGCTTGGCCGGGACAGGGTACTCACCCCTCCACTTT
v_gene: TRBV5-1
j_gene: TRBJ1-6
abundance: -
d_gene: TRBD1

CDR3aa: CASSLTGGSVGYEQYF
CDR3nt: TGTGCCAGCAGTTTAACCGGCGGGAGTGTTGGTTACGAGCAGTACTTC
v_gene: TRBV27
j_gene: TRBJ2-7
abundance: -
d_gene: TRBD2

CDR3aa: CASRTGGAGNTEAFF
CDR3nt: TGTGCCAGTAGGACAGGGGGCGCGGGGAACACTGAAGCTTTCTTT
v_gene: TRBV27
j_gene: TRBJ1-1
abundance: few
d_gene: TRBD1

CDR3aa: CATSRAGLAGEGTQYF
CDR3nt: TGTGCCACCAGCAGAGCCGGATTAGCCGGCGAGGGCACCCAGTACTTC
v_gene: TRBV15
j_gene: TRBJ2-5
abundance: few
d_gene: -

CDR3aa: CASKGLARENEQFF
CDR3nt: TGTGCCAGCAAGGGACTAGCTAGGGAAAATGAGCAGTTCTTC
v_gene: TRBV6-1
j_gene: TRBJ2-1
abundance: -
d_gene: TRBD2

CDR3aa: CAAHLAHPYEQYF
CDR3nt: TGTGCCGCACATCTAGCGCACCCCTACGAGCAGTACTTC
v_gene: TRBV30
j_gene: TRBJ2-7
abundance: -
d_gene: -

CDR3aa: CASSGGAWEQYF
CDR3nt: TGTGCCAGCAGTGGCGGGGCTTGGGAGCAGTACTTC
v_gene: TRBV25-1
j_gene: TRBJ2-7
abundance: few
d_gene: -

CDR3aa: CASLGDRTSYNSPLHF
CDR3nt: TGTGCCAGTCTTGGGGACAGGACCTCCTATAATTCACCCCTCCACTTT
v_gene: TRBV2
j_gene: TRBJ1-6
abundance: -
d_gene: TRBD1

CDR3aa: CAISALTGPIDGYTF
CDR3nt: TGTGCCATCAGTGCGCTGACAGGACCTATCGATGGCTACACCTTC
v_gene: TRBV10-3
j_gene: TRBJ1-2
abundance: -
d_gene: -

CDR3aa: CASRAGRLDTQYF
CDR3nt: TGTGCCAGCAGGGCGGGACGCTTAGATACGCAGTATTTT
v_gene: TRBV7-2
j_gene: TRBJ2-3
abundance: -
d_gene: -

CDR3aa: CASSLRLTTDTQYF
CDR3nt: TGTGCCAGCAGCTTAAGACTTACCACAGATACGCAGTATTTT
v_gene: TRBV7-3
j_gene: TRBJ2-3
abundance: -
d_gene: -

CDR3aa: CASSLGQDSYNSPLHF
CDR3nt: TGCGCCAGCAGTTTGGGACAGGACTCCTATAATTCACCCCTCCACTTT
v_gene: TRBV5-1
j_gene: TRBJ1-6
abundance: -
d_gene: TRBD1

CDR3aa: CASSPGISYNEQFF
CDR3nt: TGTGCCAGCAGCCCCGGGATTTCCTACAATGAGCAGTTCTTC
v_gene: TRBV7-9
j_gene: TRBJ2-1
abundance: -
d_gene: -

CDR3aa: CASSFRTGEETQYF
CDR3nt: TGTGCCAGCAGTTTTCGGACAGGGGAAGAGACCCAGTACTTC
v_gene: TRBV6-5
j_gene: TRBJ2-5
abundance: -
d_gene: TRBD1

CDR3aa: CASSSAGVDEQFF
CDR3nt: TGTGCCAGCAGCAGCGCCGGGGTGGATGAGCAGTTCTTC
v_gene: TRBV7-2
j_gene: TRBJ2-1
abundance: -
d_gene: -

CDR3aa: CAISGTGGTGELFF
CDR3nt: TGTGCCATCAGTGGGACAGGGGGGACCGGGGAGCTGTTTTTT
v_gene: TRBV10-3
j_gene: TRBJ2-2
abundance: -
d_gene: TRBD1

CDR3aa: CASSPLGGTDTQYF
CDR3nt: TGCGCCAGCAGCCCTTTAGGAGGTACAGATACGCAGTATTTT
v_gene: TRBV4-3
j_gene: TRBJ2-3
abundance: -
d_gene: -

CDR3aa: CASSFELATYEQYF
CDR3nt: TGTGCCAGCAGCTTTGAACTAGCGACATACGAGCAGTACTTC
v_gene: TRBV5-4
j_gene: TRBJ2-7
abundance: few
d_gene: TRBD2

CDR3aa: CASSAPGGNNEQFF
CDR3nt: TGTGCCAGCTCGGCTCCCGGCGGGAACAATGAGCAGTTCTTC
v_gene: TRBV18
j_gene: TRBJ2-1
abundance: -
d_gene: -

CDR3aa: CASSRSGSSYGYTF
CDR3nt: TGTGCCAGCAGTCGATCCGGGTCCTCCTATGGCTACACCTTC
v_gene: TRBV27
j_gene: TRBJ1-2
abundance: -
d_gene: -

CDR3aa: CASSWTGELFF
CDR3nt: TGTGCCAGTAGTTGGACTGGGGAGCTGTTTTTT
v_gene: TRBV19
j_gene: TRBJ2-2
abundance: -
d_gene: -

CDR3aa: CASSLYTGSSGNTIYF
CDR3nt: TGTGCCAGCAGTTTATATACGGGGAGCTCTGGAAACACCATATATTTT
v_gene: TRBV28
j_gene: TRBJ1-3
abundance: -
d_gene: -

CDR3aa: CASSSRLAGGPDTQYF
CDR3nt: TGTGCCAGCAGCTCAAGACTAGCGGGAGGGCCAGATACGCAGTATTTT
v_gene: TRBV7-9
j_gene: TRBJ2-3
abundance: once
d_gene: TRBD2

CDR3aa: CATSRERGTSGSGALKRETQYF
CDR3nt: TGTGCCACCAGCAGAGAACGGGGGACTAGCGGGAGTGGGGCCTTAAAGCGGGAGACCCAGTACTTC
v_gene: TRBV15
j_gene: TRBJ2-5
abundance: -
d_gene: TRBD2

CDR3aa: CASSYMSSGELFF
CDR3nt: TGTGCCAGCAGTTACATGAGTTCCGGGGAGCTGTTTTTT
v_gene: TRBV6-5
j_gene: TRBJ2-2
abundance: -
d_gene: -

CDR3aa: CASSGVSLNEQFF
CDR3nt: TGTGCCAGTAGCGGGGTGTCCCTCAATGAGCAGTTCTTC
v_gene: TRBV19
j_gene: TRBJ2-1
abundance: -
d_gene: -

CDR3aa: CASRTGVSGANVLTF
CDR3nt: TGTGCCAGCAGGACAGGGGTCTCTGGGGCCAACGTCCTGACTTTC
v_gene: TRBV6-5
j_gene: TRBJ2-6
abundance: -
d_gene: TRBD1

CDR3aa: CASSYVTRGNEQYF
CDR3nt: TGTGCCAGCAGCTACGTTACCAGGGGTAACGAGCAGTACTTC
v_gene: TRBV11-2
j_gene: TRBJ2-7
abundance: -
d_gene: -

CDR3aa: CASSDRYNQPQHF
CDR3nt: TGTGCCAGCAGCGACAGATATAATCAGCCCCAGCATTTT
v_gene: TRBV9
j_gene: TRBJ1-5
abundance: few
d_gene: -

CDR3aa: CATSRDRRLGTEAFF
CDR3nt: TGTGCCACCAGCAGGGACAGGAGGCTAGGCACTGAAGCTTTCTTT
v_gene: TRBV15
j_gene: TRBJ1-1
abundance: -
d_gene: TRBD1

CDR3aa: CASSLGQATGELFF
CDR3nt: TGTGCCAGCAGCTTAGGGCAGGCCACCGGGGAGCTGTTTTTT
v_gene: TRBV7-3
j_gene: TRBJ2-2
abundance: -
d_gene: -

CDR3aa: CATSRDRGGLVYEQYF
CDR3nt: TGTGCCACCAGCAGAGACCGGGGGGGCCTAGTCTACGAGCAGTACTTC
v_gene: TRBV15
j_gene: TRBJ2-7
abundance: -
d_gene: TRBD2

CDR3aa: CASSFSGRNEKLFF
CDR3nt: TGTGCCAGCAGTTTTAGTGGGAGGAATGAAAAACTGTTTTTT
v_gene: TRBV27
j_gene: TRBJ1-4
abundance: -
d_gene: -

CDR3aa: CASSPLTGRGAFF
CDR3nt: TGCGCCAGCAGTCCTCTGACAGGACGAGGAGCTTTCTTT
v_gene: TRBV10-1
j_gene: TRBJ1-1
abundance: -
d_gene: -